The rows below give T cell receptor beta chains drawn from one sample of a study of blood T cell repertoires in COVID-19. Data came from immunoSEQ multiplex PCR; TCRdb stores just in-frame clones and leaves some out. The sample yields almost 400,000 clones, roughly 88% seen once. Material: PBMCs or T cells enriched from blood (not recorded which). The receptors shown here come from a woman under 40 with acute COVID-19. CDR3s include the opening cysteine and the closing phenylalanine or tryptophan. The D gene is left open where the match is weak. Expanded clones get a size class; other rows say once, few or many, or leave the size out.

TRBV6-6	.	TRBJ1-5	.	CASSYLTEKNQPQHF	TGTGCCAGCAGTTACCTCACTGAGAAAAATCAGCCCCAGCATTTT
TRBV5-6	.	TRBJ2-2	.	CASSPGGGELFF	TGTGCCAGCAGTCCCGGAGGCGGGGAGCTGTTTTTT
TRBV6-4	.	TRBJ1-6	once	CASSAGEGSPLHF	TGTGCCAGCAGCGCAGGGGAAGGTTCACCCCTCCACTTT
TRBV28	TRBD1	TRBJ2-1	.	CASSRTGTGFGNEQFF	TGTGCCAGCAGTCGGACCGGGACAGGGTTTGGCAATGAGCAGTTCTTC
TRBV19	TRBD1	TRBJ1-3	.	CASLPGQGLGNTIYF	TGTGCCAGTCTCCCGGGACAGGGCCTCGGAAACACCATATATTTT
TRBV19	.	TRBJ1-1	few	CASSMNPGANTEAFF	TGTGCCAGTAGTATGAACCCAGGGGCCAACACTGAAGCTTTCTTT
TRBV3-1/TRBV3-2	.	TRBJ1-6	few	CASSPTGNYNSPLHF	TGTGCCAGCAGCCCGACGGGGAACTATAATTCACCCCTCCACTTT
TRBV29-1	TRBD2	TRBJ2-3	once	CSVEGKAGGSTDTQYF	TGCAGCGTTGAGGGGAAAGCGGGGGGTAGCACAGATACGCAGTATTTT
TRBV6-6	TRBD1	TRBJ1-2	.	CASSSTEQGAAYGYTF	TGTGCCAGCAGTTCAACGGAACAGGGGGCGGCCTATGGCTACACCTTC
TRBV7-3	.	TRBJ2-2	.	CASSLSQNTGELFF	TGTGCCAGCAGCTTATCCCAAAACACCGGGGAGCTGTTTTTT
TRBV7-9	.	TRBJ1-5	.	CASSLFSPGRGVRSQPQHF	TGTGCCAGCAGCTTATTCTCTCCGGGGCGCGGGGTGCGGAGTCAGCCCCAGCATTTT
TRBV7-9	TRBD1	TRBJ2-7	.	CASRHRDRGGEQYF	TGTGCCAGCAGACACCGGGACAGGGGTGGCGAGCAGTACTTC
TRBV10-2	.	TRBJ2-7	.	CASSESRLSEQYF	TGCGCCAGCAGTGAGTCGAGACTAAGTGAGCAGTACTTC
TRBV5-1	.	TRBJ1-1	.	CASSTFDRNTEAFF	TGCGCCAGCAGCACCTTCGACAGGAACACTGAAGCTTTCTTT
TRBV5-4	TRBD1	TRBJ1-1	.	CASSPPGTGITEAFF	TGTGCCAGCAGCCCTCCCGGGACAGGGATCACTGAAGCTTTCTTT
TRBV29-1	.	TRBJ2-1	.	CSVDQGFYNEQFF	TGCAGCGTTGACCAGGGCTTTTACAATGAGCAGTTCTTC
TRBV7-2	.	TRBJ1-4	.	CASSFNAEEKLFF	TGTGCCAGCAGCTTTAACGCCGAGGAAAAACTGTTTTTT
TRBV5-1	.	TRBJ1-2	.	CASSLEGPTGGGYTF	TGCGCCAGCAGCTTGGAAGGACCAACCGGGGGGGGCTACACCTTC
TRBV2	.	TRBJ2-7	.	CASRNRGYEQYF	TGTGCCAGCAGAAATAGGGGCTACGAGCAGTACTTC
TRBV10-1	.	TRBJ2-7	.	CASSRGPAYEQYF	TGCGCCAGCAGTCGGGGTCCGGCCTACGAGCAGTACTTC
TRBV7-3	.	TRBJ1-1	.	CASSLTGPNTEAFF	TGTGCCAGCAGCTTAACGGGGCCAAACACTGAAGCTTTCTTT
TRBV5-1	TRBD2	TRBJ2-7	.	CASSLSGGATEQYF	TGCGCCAGCAGCTTAAGCGGGGGGGCTACTGAGCAGTACTTC
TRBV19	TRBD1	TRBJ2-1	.	CASSNRGYNEQFF	TGTGCCAGTAGTAACAGGGGCTACAATGAGCAGTTCTTC
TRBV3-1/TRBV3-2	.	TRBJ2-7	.	CASSHRGYEQYF	TGTGCCAGCAGCCATAGGGGGTACGAGCAGTACTTC